The source of this TCR beta chain is a study of PD-L1 blockade in urothelial cancer. Per germline, CDR1 MNHNS and CDR2 SASEGT. Trimming cost V 7 bases and J 1 base, with 13 bases left between them. The CDR3 runs to 14 residues. The repertoire was sequenced with immunoSEQ multiplex PCR; TCRdb's copy has only in-frame clones and lacks some. Among about 52,000 clones listed, about 87% were seen once. The chain has TRBV6-1 and TRBJ1-1; D may be TRBD1 (5 bases). The source of this sequence is a man aged 35 to 55 with urothelial cancer. The source material was PBMCs, sampled around atezolizumab (anti-PD-L1) treatment. Here the CDR3 reads CASNTGTENTEAFF. The CDR3 coding sequence is TGTGCCAGCAACACCGGGACTGAGAACACTGAAGCTTTCTTT.